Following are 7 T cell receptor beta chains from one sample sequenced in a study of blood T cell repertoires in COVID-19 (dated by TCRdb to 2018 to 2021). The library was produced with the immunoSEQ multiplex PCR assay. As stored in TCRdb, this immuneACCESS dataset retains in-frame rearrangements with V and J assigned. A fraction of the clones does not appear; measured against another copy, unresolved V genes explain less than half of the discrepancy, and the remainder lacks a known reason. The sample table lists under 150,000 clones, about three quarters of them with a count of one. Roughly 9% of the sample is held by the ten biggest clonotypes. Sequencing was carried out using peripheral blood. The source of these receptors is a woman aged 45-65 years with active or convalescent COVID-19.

The CDR3, as DNA: TGTGCCAGCAGCGTAGGAGGTACCTATGGCTACACCTTC. It translates to CASSVGGTYGYTF. The gene calls are TRBV9 and TRBJ1-2; D call uncertain. Germline assignment: CDR1 SGDLS and CDR2 YYNGEE. This CDR3 has 13 amino acids. The germline V and J ends were trimmed by 0 bases and 4 bases, with 7 bases remaining between them.

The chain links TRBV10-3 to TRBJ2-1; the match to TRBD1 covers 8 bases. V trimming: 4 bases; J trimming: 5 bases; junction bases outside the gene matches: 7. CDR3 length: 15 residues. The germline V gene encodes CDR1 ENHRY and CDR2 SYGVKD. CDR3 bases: TGTGCCATCAGTGGACCCGGGACAGGTAACAATGAGCAGTTCTTC. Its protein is CAISGPGTGNNEQFF.

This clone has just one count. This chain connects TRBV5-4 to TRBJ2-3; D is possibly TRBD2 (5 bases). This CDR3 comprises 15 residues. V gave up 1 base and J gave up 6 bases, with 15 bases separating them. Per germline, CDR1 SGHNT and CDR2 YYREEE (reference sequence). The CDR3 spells CASSLKGESGDTQYF. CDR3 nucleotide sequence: TGTGCCAGCAGCTTGAAGGGAGAGTCTGGGGATACGCAGTATTTT.

The CDR3 region has the DNA TGTGCCAGCAGTTCAGGACAGATCGCCGGGGAGCTGTTTTTT. Its translation: CASSSGQIAGELFF. The chain couples TRBV6-5 to TRBJ2-2; possible D gene TRBD1, 6 bases. V lost 4 bases to trimming and J lost 6 bases, with 12 bases between them. The germline CDR1 and CDR2 sequences are MNHEY and SVGAGI. The length of the CDR3 is 14 residues.

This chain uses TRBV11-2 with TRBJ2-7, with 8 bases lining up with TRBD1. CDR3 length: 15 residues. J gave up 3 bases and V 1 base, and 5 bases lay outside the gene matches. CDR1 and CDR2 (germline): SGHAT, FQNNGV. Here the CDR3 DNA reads TGTGCCAGCAGCTTAGGGCGACAGGGGCTCTACGAGCAGTACTTC. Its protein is CASSLGRQGLYEQYF.

CDR3 sequence reads: CASSITQGAIGRGTEAFF. CDR3 nucleotides: TGTGCCAGTAGTATTACCCAGGGGGCGATTGGGAGGGGGACTGAAGCTTTCTTT. V usage is TRBV19 and J usage is TRBJ1-1; TRBD1 agrees at 8 bases. V gave up 3 bases and J gave up 5 bases; unmatched junction bases: 17. Germline V CDR1 and CDR2: LNHDA, SQIVND (reference sequence). The CDR3 consists of 18 residues.

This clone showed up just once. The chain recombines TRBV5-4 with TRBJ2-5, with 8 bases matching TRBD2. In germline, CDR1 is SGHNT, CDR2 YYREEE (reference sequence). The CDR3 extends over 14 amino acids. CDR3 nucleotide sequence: TGTGCAGTAAGCTTGACAGCGGGAGCCGAGACCCAGTACTTC. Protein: CAVSLTAGAETQYF.